This record looks at one T cell receptor (beta chain) sequence and its context. The assay was immunoSEQ multiplex PCR, and TCRdb's table has in-frame clones only and misses some. This sample has about 62,000 clones; about 88% occur once, and the top ten carry about 2.7%. This sample is drawn from a study of T cell changes during pregnancy in multiple sclerosis. Trimming pared 3 bases from V and 5 bases from J, leaving 19 bases between. CDR1 is SSHAT and CDR2 is FNYEAQ in the germline V gene (reference sequence). The CDR3 consists of 16 residues. The TCR sequence derives from a female donor with multiple sclerosis, enrolled in a pregnancy study. Sequencing was performed on peripheral blood, taken in the first trimester of pregnancy. The chain joins TRBV7-7 to TRBJ1-2; possibly TRBD1 for D (5 bases). Written as DNA, the CDR3 is TGTGCCAGCAGCTTTCGAGACAGTCTTACATTTTATGGCTACACCTTC. As protein: CASSFRDSLTFYGYTF.